This T cell receptor (beta chain) derives from a study of T cells in Graves' hyperthyroidism and ophthalmopathy. Whole-study findings and limits: A model of 13 V-J pairs discriminated ophthalmopathy from stable hyperthyroidism. Before onset, ophthalmopathy was predicted by the model a median around 6 months earlier.

The V and J ends lost 5 bases and 10 bases respectively, with 12 bases between them. This CDR3 is built from 12 residues. Researchers took RNA transcripts and amplified the TCR beta CDR3 regions from them. A set of HTBI primers served as the primers for a first-round RT-PCR of the TCR CDR3. Each CDR3 protein gets one entry after TCRdb re-called the multiplex PCR reads with MiXCR. The data show under 750,000 distinct CDR3 sequences, with around 20% seen just once and over 15% held by the top ten. About this clonotype itself: What it binds is unknown.

This sequence originates from a woman between 50 and 59 years old with Graves' hyperthyroidism that later progressed to Graves' ophthalmopathy. The sequencing sample was made of blood. The V and J genes are TRBV12-3 or TRBV12-4 and TRBJ2-1, with D hard to call. CDR3 DNA: TGTGCCAGCAGTCAACCGCGGAGCGAGCAGTTCTTC. It translates to CASSQPRSEQFF.